The clone carrying this T cell receptor (beta chain) showed up many times. This sample is drawn from a study of Graves' ophthalmopathy and Graves' hyperthyroidism. Trimming removed 5 bases from V and 2 bases from J; junction bases left unmatched: 3. The germline V gene encodes CDR1 SNHLY and CDR2 FYNNEI. There are 15 residues in the CDR3. CDR3 regions of TCR beta were amplified from RNA transcripts. First-round RT-PCR employed HTBI primers, with a second-round multiplex PCR after it. TCRdb itself ran the multiplex PCR reads through MiXCR, one entry per CDR3 protein. The table records approximately 540,000 distinct CDR3 sequences, about two fifths of them present only once.

J is TRBJ2-2 and V is TRBV2; 9 bases fit TRBD1. Sequencing was done on a sample of peripheral blood or thyroid tissue (not recorded which). This sequence originates from an adult man with Graves' hyperthyroidism. CDR3 bases: TGTGCCAGCAGTCGGACAGGGGTAAACACCGGGGAGCTGTTTTTT. Its protein is CASSRTGVNTGELFF.